The 15 T cell receptor beta chains in this list originate from one sample, sequenced in a study of identical twins. In TCRdb, the 5' RACE reads were re-called with MiXCR into one record per CDR3 protein. The sample records some 300,000 distinct CDR3 sequences, approximately 13% being singletons. A further study also used this sample, focusing on yellow fever vaccine responses in identical twins.

Sequences were obtained from CD8+ T cells sorted from blood. Every receptor here comes from a woman aged 18-29 years in good health.

The chain employs TRBV7-9 and TRBJ2-3; 9 bases match TRBD2. CDR1 and CDR2 from the germline V gene are SEHNR and FQNEAQ (reference sequence). The junction had 8 bases not matched to a gene; V was cut back by 8 bases and J by 2 bases. The CDR3 consists of 15 residues. CDR3 sequence reads: CASHRREGPTDTQYF. The CDR3 DNA sequence: TGTGCCAGCCATAGGCGGGAGGGGCCCACAGATACGCAGTATTTT. Using reference TRBV7-9 and TRBJ2-3 for the parts outside the CDR3, the full variable domain is DTGVSQNPRHKITKRGQNVTFRCDPISEHNRLYWYRQTLGQGPEFLTYFQNEAQLEKSRLLSDRFSAERPKGSFSTLEIQRTEQGDSAMYLCASHRREGPTDTQYFGPGTRLTVL.

CDR3 amino acids: CATGTSGYNEQFF. CDR3 bases: TGTGCCACTGGGACTAGCGGTTACAATGAGCAGTTCTTC. V gene TRBV2 combines with J gene TRBJ2-1, with 11 bases lining up with TRBD2. In germline, CDR1 is SNHLY, CDR2 FYNNEI. The CDR3 consists of 13 residues. With V trimmed by 10 bases and J by 4 bases, 3 bases remained unmatched.

The chain links TRBV4-1 to TRBJ2-2; D not certain. The CDR3 has 17 amino acids. Trimming pared 0 bases from V and 0 bases from J, leaving 11 bases between. From germline, CDR1 is MGHRA and CDR2 YSYEKL. CDR3 bases: TGCGCCAGCAGCCAAGATGGGCAGCGAGCGAACACCGGGGAGCTGTTTTTT. Translation gives CASSQDGQRANTGELFF.

This clonotype was seen a handful of times. The chain links TRBV27 to TRBJ2-7; D is perhaps TRBD2 (6 bases). The CDR3 extends over 14 amino acids. The ends were cut back, 6 bases at V and 7 bases at J, with 19 bases in the middle. In germline, CDR1 is MNHEY, CDR2 SMNVEV (reference sequence). The CDR3 spells CASSPAGGPLEQYF. The CDR3 DNA reads TGTGCCAGCAGCCCCGCAGGAGGGCCGTTGGAGCAGTACTTC.

This clonotype was found many times. This rearrangement joins TRBV3-1 to TRBJ2-1; no clear D. This CDR3 spans 17 amino acids. Between the trimmed V and J ends, which lost 1 base and 3 bases, there was a span of 16 bases. Per the germline V gene, CDR1 is LGHDT and CDR2 is YNNKEL (reference sequence). The CDR3 here is CASSQGGMGKGYNEQFF. CDR3 in DNA: TGTGCCAGCAGCCAAGGTGGTATGGGGAAGGGCTACAATGAGCAGTTCTTC.

This clonotype has more than one count but fewer than ten. The chain couples TRBV5-6 to TRBJ2-2; D is possibly TRBD2 (6 bases). The germline CDR1 and CDR2 sequences are SGHDT and YYEEEE. The CDR3 loop spans 16 amino acids. V lost 1 base to trimming and J lost 1 base, with 11 bases between them. In nucleotides, the CDR3 is TGTGCCAGCAGCTTGCCCGGGACTTTGAACACCGGGGAGCTGTTTTTT. Its protein is CASSLPGTLNTGELFF.

This clonotype was observed at least ten times. The chain links TRBV15 to TRBJ2-1; the match to TRBD1 covers 12 bases. Germline V lookup: CDR1 LNHNV, CDR2 YYDKDF (reference sequence). This CDR3 has 18 residues. J lost 6 bases, V lost 0 bases, and 9 bases had no gene match. In DNA form, the CDR3 reads TGTGCCACCAGCAGAGATGCTCCCGGGACAGGGGGCATCAATGAGCAGTTCTTC. Amino acids: CATSRDAPGTGGINEQFF.

CDR3 loop: CASSPGTPRVYF. CDR3 DNA: TGTGCCAGCAGCCCCGGGACTCCGCGCGTGTATTTT. The chain recombines TRBV5-6 with TRBJ2-3; D is perhaps TRBD2 (6 bases). Germline CDR1 and CDR2: SGHDT and YYEEEE. Between the trimmed V and J ends, which lost 4 bases and 14 bases, there was a span of 17 bases. CDR3 length: 12 residues. Full variable domain (missing parts from reference TRBV5-6 and TRBJ2-3): DAGVTQSPTHLIKTRGQQVTLRCSPKSGHDTVSWYQQALGQGPQFIFQYYEEEERQRGNFPDRFSGHQFPNYSSELNVNALLLGDSALYLCASSPGTPRVYFGPGTRLTVL.

This clonotype was counted between two and nine times. The chain is built from TRBV6-4 and TRBJ1-6; D not resolved. There are 13 residues in the CDR3. CDR1 and CDR2 (germline): MRHNA, SNTAGT. V lost 0 bases, J lost 7 bases, and 4 bases lay in between. The CDR3 nucleotides are TGTGCCAGCAGTGACTCGGGGAATTCACCCCTCCACTTT. Encoded protein: CASSDSGNSPLHF.

In its sample, this clonotype was seen a few times. This sequence joins TRBV29-1 and TRBJ2-1; D is unresolved. CDR3 length: 14 residues. The germline gives CDR1 SQVTM, CDR2 ANQGSEA. V lost 3 bases, J lost 4 bases, and 13 bases lay in between. The CDR3: CSVEDRVEYNEQFF. CDR3 sequence (DNA): TGCAGCGTTGAGGACCGCGTTGAGTACAATGAGCAGTTCTTC.

This clonotype came up a few times. The J gene is TRBJ2-1, the V gene TRBV20-1; tentative D call: TRBD1 (5 bases). Trimming removed 3 bases at V and 5 bases at J, with 11 bases between. Germline CDR1 reads DFQATT; CDR2 reads SNEGSKA (reference sequence). The CDR3 is made up of 13 amino acids. CDR3 bases: TGCAGTGCTAGGACAGAGAATAACAATGAGCAGTTCTTC. Translating it yields CSARTENNNEQFF.

V gene TRBV3-1 combines with J gene TRBJ2-1; possibly TRBD2 for D (5 bases). V lost 2 bases to trimming and J lost 6 bases, with 17 bases between them. The CDR3 spans 16 residues. Germline loops: CDR1 LGHDT, CDR2 YNNKEL (reference sequence). DNA for the CDR3: TGTGCCAGCAGCCAACAGCAACTAGAACCCCTCAATGAGCAGTTCTTC. Encoded protein: CASSQQQLEPLNEQFF.

This clonotype has a handful of counts. The chain joins TRBV20-1 to TRBJ2-7; possibly TRBD2 for D (5 bases). Trimming left V 5 bases short and J 4 bases short, with 9 bases between. Germline CDR1 DFQATT, CDR2 SNEGSKA (reference sequence). This CDR3 has 11 amino acids. Here the CDR3 DNA reads TGCAGTGCTCTTCGGGGTTACGAGCAGTACTTC. It codes for CSALRGYEQYF.

The chain recombines TRBV2 with TRBJ1-1; D unclear. Trimming stripped 8 bases from V and 1 base from J, with 14 bases between. CDR3 length: 14 residues. The germline V gene encodes CDR1 SNHLY and CDR2 FYNNEI. This CDR3 reads CASGGASENTEAFF. The CDR3 DNA reads TGTGCCAGCGGAGGAGCTTCCGAGAACACTGAAGCTTTCTTT.

This clonotype was recorded a few times. V is TRBV27 and J is TRBJ2-1; weak D call: TRBD1 (5 bases). Germline V CDR1 and CDR2: MNHEY, SMNVEV (reference sequence). The CDR3 has 15 residues. Trimming took off 6 bases at V and 4 bases at J, with 16 bases between the two ends. For the CDR3, the DNA is TGTGCCAGCAGCCCTCTACAGGTAGATTACAATGAGCAGTTCTTC. This gives the protein CASSPLQVDYNEQFF.